This T cell receptor (beta chain) came from a study of T cell repertoires in cytomegalovirus infection. The V end lost 6 bases, the J end lost 5 bases, and 20 bases lay between the germline ends. The CDR3 loop spans 16 amino acids. Looked up from germline, CDR1 is MDHEN and CDR2 is SYDVKM. TCRdb reprocessed the reads via MiXCR and lists one record per CDR3 protein. This sample has fewer than 1,000,000 distinct CDR3 sequences, with around 29% found just once. Study-wide findings and caveats: The study identified carriers of CMV plus the relevant HLA from cumulative public TCR beta family frequency.

A remark on this clonotype: No antigen is known for it.

The source is a human donor in good health (CMV status not recorded). Some clones in this sample may be carry-over from other donors' samples. The gene calls are TRBV28 and TRBJ2-1; maybe TRBD2 (5 bases). Sequencing used cultured CD8+ T cells from PBMCs, obtained from culture after CMV antigen stimulation. DNA of the CDR3: TGTGCCAGCAGCCCCGCTCGAGGGTTACAACACAATGAGCAGTTCTTC. This codes for CASSPARGLQHNEQFF. The whole variable domain, filled in from reference TRBV28 and TRBJ2-1, reads DVKVTQSSRYLVKRTGEKVFLECVQDMDHENMFWYRQDPGLGLRLIYFSYDVKMKEKGDIPEGYSVSREKKERFSLILESASTNQTSMYLCASSPARGLQHNEQFFGPGTRLTVL.